This is a list of T cell receptor beta chains from one sample in a study of cytomegalovirus exposure and HLA in healthy donors. Data came from immunoSEQ multiplex PCR; TCRdb stores just in-frame clones and leaves some out. The table records 100,000 to 150,000 clones, approximately 78% of them present only once. Specimen: PBMCs. All receptors derive from a man aged 25-40 years in good health and CMV-seropositive. Both conserved end residues are part of each CDR3. A D gene is named only where the DNA matches it firmly. Clone size appears in some rows only: once, few, many, or a class for an expanded clone.

J gene: TRBJ2-7; V gene: TRBV7-9; clone size: -; D gene: -; CDR3 DNA: TGTGCCAGCAGCTTAGCGCATCTTGTCCCAGGGCGATACGAGCAGTACTTC; CDR3 protein: CASSLAHLVPGRYEQYF
J gene: TRBJ2-1; V gene: TRBV29-1; clone size: -; D gene: -; CDR3 DNA: TGCAGCGTTGAAGACTACCGCGAACAGGAGCAGTTCTTC; CDR3 protein: CSVEDYREQEQFF
J gene: TRBJ1-4; V gene: TRBV6-1; clone size: -; D gene: TRBD1; CDR3 DNA: TGTGCCAGCAGTTCAGGGGGCTTATGGGAAAAACTGTTTTTT; CDR3 protein: CASSSGGLWEKLFF
J gene: TRBJ1-1; V gene: TRBV6-1; clone size: -; D gene: -; CDR3 DNA: TGTGCCAGCAGTGAAGGCCGTATAGTGAACACTGAAGCTTTCTTT; CDR3 protein: CASSEGRIVNTEAFF
J gene: TRBJ2-2; V gene: TRBV4-3; clone size: -; D gene: -; CDR3 DNA: TGCGCCAGCAGCGCATATAGTAGCCCCGGGGAGCTGTTTTTT; CDR3 protein: CASSAYSSPGELFF
J gene: TRBJ2-4; V gene: TRBV29-1; clone size: -; D gene: TRBD2; CDR3 DNA: TGCAGCTCCCTGGTCGCGGGAGCGGGGTATCAGTACTTC; CDR3 protein: CSSLVAGAGYQYF
J gene: TRBJ2-4; V gene: TRBV6-5; clone size: -; D gene: -; CDR3 DNA: TGTGCCAGCAGTTACTCGCAGGGGCAAGACAAAAACATTCAGTACTTC; CDR3 protein: CASSYSQGQDKNIQYF
J gene: TRBJ2-7; V gene: TRBV11-2; clone size: -; D gene: TRBD2; CDR3 DNA: TGTGCCAGCCAGAGACTAGCGGACACACCCTACGAGCAGTACTTC; CDR3 protein: CASQRLADTPYEQYF
J gene: TRBJ2-3; V gene: TRBV19; clone size: -; D gene: -; CDR3 DNA: TGTGCCAGTAGTATTGTCAGCAGTCCGGGGGATACGCAGTATTTT; CDR3 protein: CASSIVSSPGDTQYF
J gene: TRBJ2-3; V gene: TRBV10-3; clone size: -; D gene: -; CDR3 DNA: TGTGCCATCCGGGGGGGACAGTACACAGATACGCAGTATTTT; CDR3 protein: CAIRGGQYTDTQYF
J gene: TRBJ2-6; V gene: TRBV11-2; clone size: -; D gene: -; CDR3 DNA: TGTGCCAGCAGCTTCGGACGAGGCGGGTCTGGGGCCAACGTCCTGACTTTC; CDR3 protein: CASSFGRGGSGANVLTF
J gene: TRBJ2-4; V gene: TRBV15; clone size: few; D gene: -; CDR3 DNA: TGTGCCACCAGCAGGGACTATTTGGCCAAAAACATTCAGTACTTC; CDR3 protein: CATSRDYLAKNIQYF
J gene: TRBJ2-1; V gene: TRBV5-4; clone size: -; D gene: -; CDR3 DNA: TGTGCCAGCAGCTTGGACTATTACAATGAGCAGTTCTTC; CDR3 protein: CASSLDYYNEQFF
J gene: TRBJ2-4; V gene: TRBV4-1; clone size: -; D gene: TRBD1; CDR3 DNA: TGCGCCAGCAGCTCAGGACGGGGACAGGGGGCCCTCTGGAACATTCAGTACTTC; CDR3 protein: CASSSGRGQGALWNIQYF
J gene: TRBJ1-1; V gene: TRBV5-1; clone size: -; D gene: -; CDR3 DNA: TGCGCCAGCAACGGGCAGGGGTCATTGAACACTGAAGCTTTCTTT; CDR3 protein: CASNGQGSLNTEAFF
J gene: TRBJ2-2; V gene: TRBV11-3; clone size: once; D gene: -; CDR3 DNA: TGTGCCAGCAGTACCCGTACAGGGAATAACACCGGGGAGCTGTTTTTT; CDR3 protein: CASSTRTGNNTGELFF
J gene: TRBJ1-5; V gene: TRBV30; clone size: -; D gene: -; CDR3 DNA: TGTGCCTGGAGTGTACTGAACGGTGACAATCAGCCCCAGCATTTT; CDR3 protein: CAWSVLNGDNQPQHF
J gene: TRBJ1-1; V gene: TRBV6-5; clone size: -; D gene: -; CDR3 DNA: TGTGCCAGCAGTTACAGTTCGGCGGACTATGAAGCTTTCTTT; CDR3 protein: CASSYSSADYEAFF
J gene: TRBJ2-7; V gene: TRBV5-6; clone size: -; D gene: -; CDR3 DNA: TGTGCCAGCAGCTTGAGGGACATCACCTACGAGCAGTACTTC; CDR3 protein: CASSLRDITYEQYF
J gene: TRBJ1-5; V gene: TRBV19; clone size: -; D gene: TRBD1; CDR3 DNA: TGTGCCAGTAGTACCCCGACAGGGGGCCGAGAGCCCCAGCATTTT; CDR3 protein: CASSTPTGGREPQHF
J gene: TRBJ1-1; V gene: TRBV27; clone size: -; D gene: TRBD1; CDR3 DNA: TGTGCCAGCAGTCCAACACCCGGGACAGGTGAGAACACTGAAGCTTTCTTT; CDR3 protein: CASSPTPGTGENTEAFF
J gene: TRBJ1-5; V gene: TRBV21-1; clone size: -; D gene: -; CDR3 DNA: TGTGCCAGCAGCAAAGGGGACAGGGGCCAGCCCCAGCATTTT; CDR3 protein: CASSKGDRGQPQHF
J gene: TRBJ1-4; V gene: TRBV19; clone size: once; D gene: -; CDR3 DNA: TGTGCCAGTAAAGCGGACACTAATGAAAAACTGTTTTTT; CDR3 protein: CASKADTNEKLFF
J gene: TRBJ1-1; V gene: TRBV15; clone size: -; D gene: -; CDR3 DNA: TGTGCCACCAGCGTAGGAGGTCAGCAAGCTTTCTTT; CDR3 protein: CATSVGGQQAFF
J gene: TRBJ1-5; V gene: TRBV27; clone size: -; D gene: -; CDR3 DNA: TGTGCCAGCAGTTTATCGAGCCTCTCAGGGCCCCAGCATTTT; CDR3 protein: CASSLSSLSGPQHF
J gene: TRBJ2-3; V gene: TRBV10-3; clone size: once; D gene: TRBD2; CDR3 DNA: TGTGCCGTCGGTAGCGGGACCAGTAGCACAGATACGCAGTATTTT; CDR3 protein: CAVGSGTSSTDTQYF
J gene: TRBJ2-1; V gene: TRBV25-1; clone size: -; D gene: TRBD2; CDR3 DNA: TGTGCCAGCAGTGACTTTTCCGGACTAGCTTCCAATGAGCAGTTCTTC; CDR3 protein: CASSDFSGLASNEQFF
J gene: TRBJ2-7; V gene: TRBV6-1; clone size: -; D gene: TRBD2; CDR3 DNA: TGTGCCAGCAGTGAGGGTGGGACTAGCGGATACTACGAGCAGTACTTC; CDR3 protein: CASSEGGTSGYYEQYF
J gene: TRBJ1-5; V gene: TRBV30; clone size: -; D gene: TRBD1; CDR3 DNA: TGTGCCTGGAGTGGAGTAAGGGGGCATCAGCCCCAGCATTTT; CDR3 protein: CAWSGVRGHQPQHF
J gene: TRBJ2-2; V gene: TRBV10-2; clone size: -; D gene: -; CDR3 DNA: TGCGCCAGCAGTGAGTTGTGGCCCGGGGAGCTGTTTTTT; CDR3 protein: CASSELWPGELFF
J gene: TRBJ2-7; V gene: TRBV30; clone size: -; D gene: -; CDR3 DNA: TGTGCCTGGAGGTCAGCCTACGAGCAGTACTTC; CDR3 protein: CAWRSAYEQYF
J gene: TRBJ2-7; V gene: TRBV5-1; clone size: few; D gene: TRBD1; CDR3 DNA: TGCGCCAGCAGCCAGGGACAGGGGGCGGGCGAGCAGTACTTC; CDR3 protein: CASSQGQGAGEQYF
J gene: TRBJ2-7; V gene: TRBV12-1; clone size: -; D gene: -; CDR3 DNA: TGTGCCAGCAGCTCCGCGGCGGGGGTCTGTCTTTCCGAGCAGTACTTC; CDR3 protein: CASSSAAGVCLSEQYF
J gene: TRBJ2-1; V gene: TRBV7-9; clone size: -; D gene: -; CDR3 DNA: TGTGCCAGCGGCACGGGGACCTACAATGAGCAGTTCTTC; CDR3 protein: CASGTGTYNEQFF
J gene: TRBJ1-5; V gene: TRBV4-1; clone size: -; D gene: -; CDR3 DNA: TGCGCCAGCAGCCTTACCGGGGGGGGAGGGGATCAGCCCCAGCATTTT; CDR3 protein: CASSLTGGGGDQPQHF
J gene: TRBJ2-1; V gene: TRBV4-3; clone size: -; D gene: TRBD2; CDR3 DNA: TGCGCCAGCAGCCAAGTTGCGGGAGGGCCTGGAGAGCAGTTCTTC; CDR3 protein: CASSQVAGGPGEQFF
J gene: TRBJ1-2; V gene: TRBV30; clone size: -; D gene: -; CDR3 DNA: TGTGCCTGGAGTCCTGGGGGCAGGACCGTTCACTATGGCTACACCTTC; CDR3 protein: CAWSPGGRTVHYGYTF
J gene: TRBJ1-5; V gene: TRBV7-2; clone size: -; D gene: -; CDR3 DNA: TGTGCCAGCAGCTTACGTGTCAATCAGCCCCAGCATTTT; CDR3 protein: CASSLRVNQPQHF
J gene: TRBJ1-5; V gene: TRBV2; clone size: few; D gene: TRBD1; CDR3 DNA: TGTGCCACCAACGACAGGGCCTATAGCAATCAGCCCCAGCATTTT; CDR3 protein: CATNDRAYSNQPQHF
J gene: TRBJ1-2; V gene: TRBV25-1; clone size: -; D gene: -; CDR3 DNA: TGTGCCAGCAGTGGCGGCCTTACGGGTGGCTACACCTTC; CDR3 protein: CASSGGLTGGYTF
J gene: TRBJ2-7; V gene: TRBV6-5; clone size: -; D gene: TRBD2; CDR3 DNA: TGTGCCAGCAGTTACGCACTAGCGGACTCCTACGAGCAGTACTTC; CDR3 protein: CASSYALADSYEQYF
J gene: TRBJ1-2; V gene: TRBV5-5; clone size: few; D gene: -; CDR3 DNA: TGTGCCAGCAGCTTGGCTCTTATTGGCTACACCTTC; CDR3 protein: CASSLALIGYTF
J gene: TRBJ2-7; V gene: TRBV6-5; clone size: -; D gene: TRBD1; CDR3 DNA: TGTGCCAGCAGTTACTCGGGGGACAGGGTCGTGCAGTACTTC; CDR3 protein: CASSYSGDRVVQYF
J gene: TRBJ2-1; V gene: TRBV4-1; clone size: -; D gene: -; CDR3 DNA: TGCGCCAGCAGCCTCATGGAGGAAAATGAGCAGTTCTTC; CDR3 protein: CASSLMEENEQFF
J gene: TRBJ1-2; V gene: TRBV29-1; clone size: -; D gene: -; CDR3 DNA: TGCAGCGTTTCAACAGGCGATGGCTACACCTTC; CDR3 protein: CSVSTGDGYTF
J gene: TRBJ2-1; V gene: TRBV2; clone size: -; D gene: -; CDR3 DNA: TGTGCCAGCAGTGCTAGGGGTTATTGGCAGTTCTTC; CDR3 protein: CASSARGYWQFF
J gene: TRBJ2-7; V gene: TRBV4-3; clone size: -; D gene: -; CDR3 DNA: TGCGCCAGCAGCCAAGAGTGGGCAGGGGGGACCTACGAGCAGTACTTC; CDR3 protein: CASSQEWAGGTYEQYF
J gene: TRBJ2-3; V gene: TRBV5-1; clone size: -; D gene: TRBD1; CDR3 DNA: TGCGCCAGCAGCTCCTCGCCCGGGACAGGGCAAGATACGCAGTATTTT; CDR3 protein: CASSSSPGTGQDTQYF
J gene: TRBJ1-2; V gene: TRBV30; clone size: few; D gene: TRBD1; CDR3 DNA: TGTGCCTGGAGAGGACAGGGTGGCTACACCTTC; CDR3 protein: CAWRGQGGYTF
J gene: TRBJ2-7; V gene: TRBV30; clone size: -; D gene: -; CDR3 DNA: TGTGCCTGGAGTCCCGGAGGGATTACCTACGAGCAGTACTTC; CDR3 protein: CAWSPGGITYEQYF
J gene: TRBJ1-1; V gene: TRBV2; clone size: -; D gene: TRBD1; CDR3 DNA: TGTGCCAGCAGTGGGACAGGGGGCCGGGGCACTGAAGCTTTCTTT; CDR3 protein: CASSGTGGRGTEAFF
J gene: TRBJ1-5; V gene: TRBV27; clone size: -; D gene: TRBD1; CDR3 DNA: TGTGCCAGCAGTCCACGGACAGGGGGCGGCAATCAGCCCCAGCATTTT; CDR3 protein: CASSPRTGGGNQPQHF
J gene: TRBJ2-7; V gene: TRBV4-1; clone size: -; D gene: -; CDR3 DNA: TGCGCCAGCAGCCGTTCAATCTACTACGAGCAGTACTTC; CDR3 protein: CASSRSIYYEQYF
J gene: TRBJ1-5; V gene: TRBV13; clone size: -; D gene: TRBD1; CDR3 DNA: TGTGCCAGCAGCCAACAGGGGGTAGACAATCAGCCCCAGCATTTT; CDR3 protein: CASSQQGVDNQPQHF
J gene: TRBJ2-3; V gene: TRBV9; clone size: -; D gene: TRBD2; CDR3 DNA: TGTGCCAGCAGCGTAGGTTCACTAGCGGGAGGAGATACGCAGTATTTT; CDR3 protein: CASSVGSLAGGDTQYF
J gene: TRBJ2-7; V gene: TRBV7-6; clone size: -; D gene: -; CDR3 DNA: TGTGCCAGCAGCTTAGAGGGGATAGGACTACCCTACGAGCAGTACTTC; CDR3 protein: CASSLEGIGLPYEQYF